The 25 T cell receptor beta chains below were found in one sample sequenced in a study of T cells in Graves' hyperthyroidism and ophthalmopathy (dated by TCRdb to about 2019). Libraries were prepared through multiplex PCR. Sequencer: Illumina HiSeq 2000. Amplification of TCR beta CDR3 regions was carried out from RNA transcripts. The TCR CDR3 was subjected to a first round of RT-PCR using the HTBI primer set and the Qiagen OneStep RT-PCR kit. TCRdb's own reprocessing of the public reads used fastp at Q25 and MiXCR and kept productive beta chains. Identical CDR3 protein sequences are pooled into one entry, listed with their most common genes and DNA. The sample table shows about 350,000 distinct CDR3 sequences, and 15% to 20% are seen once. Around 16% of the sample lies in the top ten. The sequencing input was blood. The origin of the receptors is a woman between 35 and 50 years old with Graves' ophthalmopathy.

The CDR3 DNA is TGCAGCGCCACCGGGACAGGGGGCCAAGAGACCCAGTACTTC. Residues: CSATGTGGQETQYF. This chain uses TRBV29-1 with TRBJ2-5, with TRBD1 matching over 11 bases. The germline gives CDR1 SQVTM, CDR2 ANQGSEA. The V and J ends lost 7 bases and 1 base, in that order; junction bases with no gene match: 5. There are 14 residues in the CDR3.

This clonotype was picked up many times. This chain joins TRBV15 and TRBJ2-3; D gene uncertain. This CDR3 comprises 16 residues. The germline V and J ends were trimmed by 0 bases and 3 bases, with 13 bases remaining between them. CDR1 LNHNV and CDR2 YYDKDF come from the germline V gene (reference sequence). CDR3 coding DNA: TGTGCCACCAGCAGAGATTGGGAATATCGGACAGATACGCAGTATTTT. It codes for CATSRDWEYRTDTQYF.

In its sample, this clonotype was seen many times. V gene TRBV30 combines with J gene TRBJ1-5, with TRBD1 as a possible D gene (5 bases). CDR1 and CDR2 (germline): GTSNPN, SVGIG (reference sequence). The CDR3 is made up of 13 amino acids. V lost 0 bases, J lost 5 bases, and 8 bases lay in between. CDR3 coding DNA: TGTGCCTGGAGTGTAAGCAGGGATCAGCCCCAGCATTTT. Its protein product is CAWSVSRDQPQHF.

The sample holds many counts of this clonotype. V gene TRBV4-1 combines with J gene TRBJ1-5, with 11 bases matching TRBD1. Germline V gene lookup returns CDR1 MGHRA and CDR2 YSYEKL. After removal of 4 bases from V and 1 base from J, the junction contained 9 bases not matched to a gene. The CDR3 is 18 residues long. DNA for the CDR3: TGCGCCAGCAGCCTAACCGGACAGGGGGCGGGAAGCAATCAGCCCCAGCATTTT. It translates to CASSLTGQGAGSNQPQHF.

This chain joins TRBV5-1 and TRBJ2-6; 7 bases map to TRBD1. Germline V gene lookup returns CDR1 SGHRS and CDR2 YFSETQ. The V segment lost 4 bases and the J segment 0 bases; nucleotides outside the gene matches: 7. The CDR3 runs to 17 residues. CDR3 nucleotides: TGCGCCAGCAGCAGGGACAGTCCGAGCTCTGGGGCCAACGTCCTGACTTTC. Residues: CASSRDSPSSGANVLTF.

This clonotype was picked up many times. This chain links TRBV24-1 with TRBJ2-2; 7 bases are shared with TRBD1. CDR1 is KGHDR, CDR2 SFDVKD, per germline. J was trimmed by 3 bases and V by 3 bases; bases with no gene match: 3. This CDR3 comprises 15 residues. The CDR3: CATSDLGTDTGELFF. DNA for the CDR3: TGTGCCACCAGTGATCTTGGGACAGACACCGGGGAGCTGTTTTTT.

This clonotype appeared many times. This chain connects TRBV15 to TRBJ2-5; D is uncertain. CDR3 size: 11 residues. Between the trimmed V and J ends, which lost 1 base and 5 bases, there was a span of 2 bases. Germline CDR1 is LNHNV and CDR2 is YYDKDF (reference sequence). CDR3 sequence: CATSRVETQYF. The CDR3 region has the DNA TGTGCCACCAGCAGAGTGGAGACCCAGTACTTC.

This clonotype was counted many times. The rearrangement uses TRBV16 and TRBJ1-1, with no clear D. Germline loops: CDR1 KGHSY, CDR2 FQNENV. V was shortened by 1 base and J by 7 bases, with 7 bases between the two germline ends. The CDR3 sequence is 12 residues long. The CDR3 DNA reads TGTGCCAGCAGCCAATTCAGCCGTGAAGCTTTCTTT. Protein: CASSQFSREAFF.

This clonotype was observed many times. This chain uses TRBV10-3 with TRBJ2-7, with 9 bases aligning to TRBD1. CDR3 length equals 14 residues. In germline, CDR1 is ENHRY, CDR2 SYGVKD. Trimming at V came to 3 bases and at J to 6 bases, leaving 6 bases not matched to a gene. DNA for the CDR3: TGTGCCATCAGTGACCCGGGACAGGGTTCCGAGCAGTACTTC. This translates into CAISDPGQGSEQYF.

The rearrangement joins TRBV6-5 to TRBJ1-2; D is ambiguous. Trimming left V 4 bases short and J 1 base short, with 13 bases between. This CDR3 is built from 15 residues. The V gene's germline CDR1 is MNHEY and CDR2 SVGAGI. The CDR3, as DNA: TGTGCCAGCAGTTCGCCAGCGGGCTATAACTATGGCTACACCTTC. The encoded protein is CASSSPAGYNYGYTF.

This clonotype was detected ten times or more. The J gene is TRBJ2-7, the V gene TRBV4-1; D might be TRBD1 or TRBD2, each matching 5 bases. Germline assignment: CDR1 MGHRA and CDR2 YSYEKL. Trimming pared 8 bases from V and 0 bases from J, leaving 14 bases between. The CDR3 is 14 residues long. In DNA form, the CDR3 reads TGCGCCAGCGGAACCGGGACGGACTCCTACGAGCAGTACTTC. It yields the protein CASGTGTDSYEQYF.

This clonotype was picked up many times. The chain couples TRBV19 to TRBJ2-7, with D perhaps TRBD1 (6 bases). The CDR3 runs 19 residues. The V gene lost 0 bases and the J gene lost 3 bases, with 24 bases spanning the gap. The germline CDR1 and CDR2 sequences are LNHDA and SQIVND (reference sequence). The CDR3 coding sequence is TGTGCCAGTAGTATAGATCTCGTATCCGGGACACCTTCCTTCTACGAGCAGTACTTC. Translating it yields CASSIDLVSGTPSFYEQYF.

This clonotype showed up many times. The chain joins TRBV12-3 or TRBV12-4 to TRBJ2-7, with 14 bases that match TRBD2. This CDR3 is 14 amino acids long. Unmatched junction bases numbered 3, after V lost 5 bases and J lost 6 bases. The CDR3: CASSGTSGSFEQYF. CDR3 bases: TGTGCCAGCAGTGGGACTAGCGGGAGCTTCGAGCAGTACTTC.

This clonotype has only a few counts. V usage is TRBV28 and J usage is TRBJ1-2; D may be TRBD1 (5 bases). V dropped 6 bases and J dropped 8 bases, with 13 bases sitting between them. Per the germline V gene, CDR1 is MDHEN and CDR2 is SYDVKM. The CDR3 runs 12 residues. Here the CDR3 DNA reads TGTGCCAGCAGAACTACCGGGGCCGGCTACACCTTC. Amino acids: CASRTTGAGYTF.

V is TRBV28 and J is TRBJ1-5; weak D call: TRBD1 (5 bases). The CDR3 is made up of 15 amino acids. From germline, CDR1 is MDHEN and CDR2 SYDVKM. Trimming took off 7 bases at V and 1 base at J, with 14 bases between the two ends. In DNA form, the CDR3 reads TGTGCCAGCACCTCCGGGACTGGGAGCAATCAGCCCCAGCATTTT. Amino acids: CASTSGTGSNQPQHF.

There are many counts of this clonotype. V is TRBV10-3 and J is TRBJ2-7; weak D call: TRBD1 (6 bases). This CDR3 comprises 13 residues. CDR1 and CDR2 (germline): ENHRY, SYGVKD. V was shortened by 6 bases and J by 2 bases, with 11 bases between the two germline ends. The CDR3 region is CAIRADRTYEQYF. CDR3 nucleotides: TGTGCCATCAGAGCTGACAGGACCTACGAGCAGTACTTC.

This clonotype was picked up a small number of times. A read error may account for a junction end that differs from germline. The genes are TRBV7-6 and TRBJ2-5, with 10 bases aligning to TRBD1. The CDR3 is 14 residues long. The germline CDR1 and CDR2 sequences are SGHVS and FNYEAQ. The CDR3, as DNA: TGTGCCAGCAGCCTGGGGACAGGGGTAGAGATCCAGTACTTC. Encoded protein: CASSLGTGVEIQYF.

The CDR3 DNA sequence: TGTGCCAGCAGCCAAGATACGGGGACTAGCGGGAGGGTAGGCAAAAACATTCAGTACTTC. This translates into CASSQDTGTSGRVGKNIQYF. The chain joins TRBV4-2 to TRBJ2-4; 16 bases map to TRBD2. The CDR3 length is 20 residues. The V segment lost 0 bases and the J segment 3 bases; nucleotides outside the gene matches: 8. Germline assignment: CDR1 LGHNA and CDR2 YNFKEQ.

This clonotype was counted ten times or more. The CDR3 here is CSVERGGNTEAFF. The CDR3 region has the DNA TGCAGCGTTGAGCGGGGAGGGAACACTGAAGCTTTCTTT. The rearrangement uses TRBV29-1 and TRBJ1-1, with unresolved D. The germline V and J ends were trimmed by 3 bases and 1 base, with 9 bases remaining between them. Germline V gene sequence: CDR1 SQVTM, CDR2 ANQGSEA. There are 13 residues in the CDR3.

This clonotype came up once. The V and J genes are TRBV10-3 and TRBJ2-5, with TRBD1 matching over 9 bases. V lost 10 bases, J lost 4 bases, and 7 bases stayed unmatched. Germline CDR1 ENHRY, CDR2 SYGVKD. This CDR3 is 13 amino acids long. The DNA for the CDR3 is TGTGCCACGACAGGGGGTTTTGGAGAGACCCAGTACTTC. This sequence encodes CATTGGFGETQYF.

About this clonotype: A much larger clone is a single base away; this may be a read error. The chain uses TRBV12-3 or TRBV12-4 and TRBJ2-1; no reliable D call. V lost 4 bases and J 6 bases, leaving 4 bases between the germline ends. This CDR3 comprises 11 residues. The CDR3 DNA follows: TGTGCCAGCAGTTATAGCAATGAGCAGTTCTTC. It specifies CASSYSNEQFF.

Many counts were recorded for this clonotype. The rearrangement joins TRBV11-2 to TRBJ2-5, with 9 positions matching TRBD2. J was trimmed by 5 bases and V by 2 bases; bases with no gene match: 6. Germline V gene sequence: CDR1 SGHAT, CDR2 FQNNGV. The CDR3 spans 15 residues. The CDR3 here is CASSLSPTSGETQYF. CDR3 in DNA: TGTGCCAGCAGCTTAAGCCCAACTAGCGGGGAGACCCAGTACTTC.

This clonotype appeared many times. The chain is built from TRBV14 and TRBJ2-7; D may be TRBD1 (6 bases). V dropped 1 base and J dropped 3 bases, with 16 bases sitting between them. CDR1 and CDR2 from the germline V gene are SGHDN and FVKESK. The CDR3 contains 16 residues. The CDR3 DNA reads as TGTGCCAGCAGCCAAGTTGCAGGGGACCCTTACTACGAGCAGTACTTC. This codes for CASSQVAGDPYYEQYF.

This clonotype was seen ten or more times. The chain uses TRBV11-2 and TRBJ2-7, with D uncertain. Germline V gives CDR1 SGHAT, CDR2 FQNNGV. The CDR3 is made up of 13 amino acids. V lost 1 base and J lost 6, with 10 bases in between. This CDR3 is CASSLVPTGEQYF. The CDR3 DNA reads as TGTGCCAGCAGCTTAGTCCCCACGGGCGAGCAGTACTTC.

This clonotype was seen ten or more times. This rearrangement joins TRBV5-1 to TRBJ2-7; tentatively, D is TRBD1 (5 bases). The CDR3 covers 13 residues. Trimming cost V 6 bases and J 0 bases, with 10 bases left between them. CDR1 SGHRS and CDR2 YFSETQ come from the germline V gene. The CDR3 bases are TGCGCCAGCACGGAAGGGGCCTCCTACGAGCAGTACTTC. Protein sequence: CASTEGASYEQYF.